This T cell receptor beta chain is drawn from a study of memory CD4+ T cells and cytomegalovirus serostatus. About the research overall: Healthy Belgian adult donors included roughly ten CMV-positive and about two dozen CMV-negative people.

Points from the study as a whole: The CMV-associated TCR signature appears largely within the CD4+ memory repertoire. CD4+ memory repertoires contained about 40% of the roughly 150 reported CMV TCRbeta sequences.

Single viable CD3+CD4+CD8-CD45RO+ cells were sorted as the memory CD4+ T cells. Total CD4+ T cells were enriched by CD4 positive selection. This CDR3 region has 15 residues. CDR1 is SEHNR, CDR2 FQNEAQ, per germline (reference sequence). V was pared by 3 bases and J by 0 bases, with 8 bases between. Sequenced by immunoSEQ multiplex PCR; TCRdb stores in-frame clones only, minus some. The sample yields approximately 27,000 clones, roughly 76% seen once. Note on this clone: Its antigen is as yet unknown. This sample also contains other DNA sequences that code for the same CDR3.

Sample: memory CD4+ T cells from blood. This chain uses TRBV7-9 with TRBJ1-4; no clear D. This clonotype was obtained from an adult in good health and CMV-seronegative. The CDR3 DNA follows: TGTGCCAGCAGCTTCCCAAGTACAACTAATGAAAAACTGTTTTTT. Residues: CASSFPSTTNEKLFF.